This is a list of T cell receptor beta chains from one sample in a study of blood T cell repertoires in COVID-19. The table came from immunoSEQ multiplex PCR; TCRdb's copy has only in-frame clones and leaves some out. The table lists some 270,000 clones, 89% of them singletons. Sample: PBMCs or T cells enriched from blood (not recorded which). These receptor sequences come from a woman aged 40-49 years who had recovered from COVID-19. Both conserved end residues are part of each CDR3. The order of the fields is J gene, V gene, D gene, clone size, CDR3 protein, CDR3 DNA. The D gene is left open where the match is weak. Clone sizes are given selectively: once, few, many, or a class where the clone is expanded.

J: TRBJ1-5
V: TRBV7-2
D: TRBD1
size: few
CDR3: CASSLEGGLSNQPQHF
DNA: TGTGCCAGCAGCTTAGAAGGGGGCTTGAGCAATCAGCCCCAGCATTTT

J: TRBJ2-1
V: TRBV3-1/TRBV3-2
D: .
size: once
CDR3: CASSQLVSSHEQFF
DNA: TGTGCCAGCAGCCAATTGGTCAGTAGCCATGAGCAGTTCTTC

J: TRBJ1-5
V: TRBV7-2
D: TRBD1
size: .
CDR3: CASSLLVGQRDRQPQHF
DNA: TGTGCCAGCAGCTTATTGGTGGGACAGAGAGATCGACAGCCCCAGCATTTT

J: TRBJ1-5
V: TRBV12-1
D: .
size: .
CDR3: CASSLQGQPDRSVQPQHF
DNA: TGTGCCAGCAGCTTGCAGGGTCAGCCAGACCGCTCTGTTCAGCCCCAGCATTTT

J: TRBJ2-2
V: TRBV11-2
D: .
size: .
CDR3: CASSPRSGTGSTGELFF
DNA: TGTGCCAGCAGCCCGCGATCGGGGACTGGGAGCACCGGGGAGCTGTTTTTT

J: TRBJ2-2
V: TRBV5-1
D: .
size: .
CDR3: CASSGQPTDTGELFF
DNA: TGCGCCAGCAGCGGACAGCCTACCGACACCGGGGAGCTGTTTTTT

J: TRBJ2-5
V: TRBV11-3
D: TRBD2
size: .
CDR3: CASSLELAGTKSQETQYF
DNA: TGTGCCAGCAGCTTAGAGCTAGCGGGAACTAAGTCCCAAGAGACCCAGTACTTC

J: TRBJ2-1
V: TRBV15
D: TRBD2
size: .
CDR3: CATSPRLAGGSNEQFF
DNA: TGTGCCACCAGCCCCCGACTAGCGGGAGGATCAAATGAGCAGTTCTTC

J: TRBJ2-3
V: TRBV6-9
D: TRBD1
size: .
CDR3: CASSYRGDFTDTQYF
DNA: TGTGCCAGCAGCTACAGGGGGGACTTTACAGATACGCAGTATTTT

J: TRBJ1-1
V: TRBV11-2
D: .
size: few
CDR3: CASSAFNTEAFF
DNA: TGTGCCAGCAGTGCGTTTAACACTGAAGCTTTCTTT

J: TRBJ1-2
V: TRBV4-3
D: .
size: .
CDR3: CASSQDLVTHYGYTF
DNA: TGCGCCAGCAGCCAAGATTTGGTGACACACTATGGCTACACCTTC

J: TRBJ2-1
V: TRBV29-1
D: TRBD2
size: .
CDR3: CSGRVAGMNEQFF
DNA: TGCAGCGGGAGGGTAGCGGGAATGAATGAGCAGTTCTTC

J: TRBJ2-7
V: TRBV5-6
D: TRBD2
size: .
CDR3: CASSLAGQSIYEQYF
DNA: TGTGCCAGCAGCCTAGCGGGACAATCAATCTACGAGCAGTACTTC

J: TRBJ1-5
V: TRBV5-5
D: .
size: .
CDR3: CASSFWGGESPQPQHF
DNA: TGTGCCAGCAGCTTTTGGGGGGGCGAATCCCCACAGCCCCAGCATTTT

J: TRBJ1-2
V: TRBV5-1
D: .
size: .
CDR3: CASSYAQGSNGYTF
DNA: TGCGCCAGCAGCTATGCACAGGGCTCTAATGGCTACACCTTC

J: TRBJ2-2
V: TRBV30
D: .
size: .
CDR3: CAWSVTGTGELFF
DNA: TGTGCCTGGAGTGTTACAGGGACCGGGGAGCTGTTTTTT

J: TRBJ1-2
V: TRBV5-6
D: .
size: .
CDR3: CASSLIVRRSGNYGYTF
DNA: TGTGCCAGCAGCTTAATAGTGAGGCGGAGCGGTAACTATGGCTACACCTTC

J: TRBJ1-2
V: TRBV23-1
D: .
size: few
CDR3: CASANGRGGRRGVGYTF
DNA: TGCGCCAGCGCGAATGGGAGGGGAGGAAGAAGAGGGGTGGGCTACACCTTC